The present entry profiles one T cell receptor beta chain with its context. One junction end does not reproduce the germline sequence, and a read error may be involved. The data were obtained in a study of tumor and adjacent non-tumor tissue in lung cancer. No cell sorting was done before RNA was extracted from the tissue. This CDR3 spans 11 amino acids. Germline V gene data show CDR1 as SGHDT and CDR2 as YYEEEE. The library came from three nested PCR rounds adapted from ARM-PCR protocols. TCRdb redid the calling of the multiplex PCR reads with MiXCR, one entry per CDR3 protein. Seen here are about 200,000 distinct CDR3 sequences, less than 80% observed once, and the top ten hold 20% to 25%.

The sequence came from a man in his fifties or sixties with non-small cell lung cancer. The specimen was lung tumor tissue. This chain joins TRBV5-6 and TRBJ2-3; D unresolved. CDR3 region: CASSYTDAQYF. The CDR3 DNA reads TGTGCAAGCAGCTACACAGATGCGCAGTATTTT.